These 21 T cell receptor beta chains came from one sample sequenced in a study of blood T cell repertoires in COVID-19. Sequencing was performed with immunoSEQ multiplex PCR; in TCRdb, only in-frame clones are kept and a portion is missing. The sample has a few hundred thousand clones; 80% to 85% are singletons. Sequenced: peripheral blood. The receptors originated from a man aged 25-45 years with active or convalescent COVID-19.

The chain is built from TRBV24-1 and TRBJ2-1; 10 nucleotides align to TRBD1. V shed 7 bases and J 7 bases; nucleotides not matched to a gene: 6. In germline, CDR1 is KGHDR, CDR2 SFDVKD. This CDR3 comprises 14 residues. The CDR3 coding sequence is TGTGCCACCAGGGGGACAGGGGCTAGAAATGAGCAGTTCTTC. Its translation: CATRGTGARNEQFF.

The chain employs TRBV6-4 and TRBJ2-3, with D possibly TRBD2 on 5 matching bases. From germline, CDR1 is MRHNA and CDR2 SNTAGT. Trimming removed 10 bases from V and 3 bases from J, with 8 bases in between. The CDR3 extends over 11 amino acids. CDR3 sequence: CATGETDTQYF. In DNA form, the CDR3 reads TGTGCCACTGGGGAGACAGATACGCAGTATTTT.

The CDR3: CASSSSGTGIYEQYF. CDR3 DNA sequence: TGTGCCAGCAGTTCATCCGGGACAGGGATCTACGAGCAGTACTTC. The chain uses TRBV6-6 and TRBJ2-7; 9 bases agree with TRBD1. Germline CDR1 MNHNY, CDR2 SVGAGI (reference sequence). The CDR3 is 15 amino acids. V was pared by 4 bases and J by 3 bases, with 7 bases of the junction left unmatched.

This clone occurred a few times. The chain combines TRBV6-5 with TRBJ1-6; 10 nucleotides line up with TRBD1. V lost 7 bases to trimming and J lost 4 bases; unmatched junction nucleotides: 4. Germline V lookup: CDR1 MNHEY, CDR2 SVGAGI. This CDR3 is 15 amino acids long. The DNA for the CDR3 is TGTGCCAGCACCGCGGACAGGGGGTATAATTCACCCCTCCACTTT. It codes for CASTADRGYNSPLHF.

The chain carries TRBV2 and TRBJ2-5; 10 nucleotides match TRBD2. From germline, CDR1 is SNHLY and CDR2 FYNNEI. The V segment lost 2 bases and the J segment 4 bases; nucleotides outside the gene matches: 1. The CDR3 sequence is 14 residues long. The CDR3 DNA reads TGTGCCAGCAGTGAACTAGCGGGAGTAGAGACCCAGTACTTC. This translates into CASSELAGVETQYF.

The gene calls are TRBV5-1 and TRBJ1-1, with D possibly TRBD1 on 6 matching bases. V was cut by 4 bases and J by 1 base, with 17 bases left in between. The CDR3 has 16 amino acids. Germline CDR1 SGHRS, CDR2 YFSETQ. The CDR3 spells CASSGHTGLRNTEAFF. Here the CDR3 DNA reads TGCGCCAGCAGCGGACACACAGGGTTGAGGAACACTGAAGCTTTCTTT. Looking up the rest from reference TRBV5-1 and TRBJ1-1 gives the full variable domain: KAGVTQTPRYLIKTRGQQVTLSCSPISGHRSVSWYQQTPGQGLQFLFEYFSETQRNKGNFPGRFSGRQFSNSRSEMNVSTLELGDSALYLCASSGHTGLRNTEAFFGQGTRLTVV.

The V gene is TRBV5-1, the J gene TRBJ2-1, with 9 nucleotides matching TRBD2. V lost 0 bases and J lost 8; bases outside the gene matches: 6. CDR1 is SGHRS and CDR2 is YFSETQ in the germline V gene. This CDR3 comprises 15 residues. The chain's CDR3 is CASSLVAGVIYEQFF. The CDR3 DNA reads TGCGCCAGCAGCTTGGTAGCGGGAGTCATCTATGAGCAGTTCTTC.

CDR3 nucleotide sequence: TGTGCCAGCGACAGGGAGAGGGGCACTGAAGCTTTCTTT. This encodes CASDRERGTEAFF. V and J are TRBV12-3 or TRBV12-4 and TRBJ1-1; TRBD1 matches 7 bases. This CDR3 contains 13 residues. V trimming: 8 bases; J trimming: 4 bases; junction bases outside the gene matches: 7.

This chain connects TRBV6-5 to TRBJ2-3; 9 bases line up with TRBD2. Germline values: CDR1 MNHEY, CDR2 SVGAGI. The length of the CDR3 is 15 residues. The junction had 6 bases not matched to a gene; V was cut back by 7 bases and J by 1 base. Written as DNA, the CDR3 is TGTGCCAGCAAAGGGACTAGCAGTCGCACAGATACGCAGTATTTT. Its protein is CASKGTSSRTDTQYF.

The chain has TRBV28 and TRBJ1-3; D is possibly TRBD1 (5 bases). V was pared by 1 base and J by 8 bases, with 15 bases between. The CDR3 contains 15 residues. Germline assignment: CDR1 MDHEN and CDR2 SYDVKM. The CDR3 protein is CASSLLVTQGHTIYF. The CDR3 coding sequence is TGTGCCAGCAGTTTATTGGTAACCCAGGGTCACACCATATATTTT.

The genes are TRBV6-2 or TRBV6-3 and TRBJ1-2; maybe TRBD1 (6 bases). Trimming removed 5 bases at V and 7 bases at J, with 17 bases between. This CDR3 is 14 amino acids long. Germline loops: CDR1 MNHEY, CDR2 SVGEGT. The chain's CDR3 is CASSPDRPVLGYTF. The CDR3 nucleotides read TGTGCCAGCAGTCCCGACAGGCCCGTGCTTGGCTACACCTTC.

The chain links TRBV10-2 to TRBJ2-1; tentatively, D is TRBD1 (5 bases). The V end was cut by 0 bases, the J end by 6 bases, with 9 bases between. Germline values: CDR1 WSHSY, CDR2 SAAADI. This CDR3 contains 14 residues. The CDR3 nucleotides read TGCGCCAGCAGTGAGTCGGGAAGGGGCAATGAGCAGTTCTTC. The encoded protein is CASSESGRGNEQFF.

V gene TRBV18 combines with J gene TRBJ2-6; a possible D gene is TRBD1 (5 bases). Per germline, CDR1 KGHSH and CDR2 LQKENI. V gave up 6 bases and J gave up 2 bases, with 14 bases separating them. This CDR3 region has 16 residues. CDR3 sequence (DNA): TGTGCCAGCTCCGGCAGGGTTATAACTGGGGCCAACGTCCTGACTTTC. Residues: CASSGRVITGANVLTF.

This sequence joins TRBV2 and TRBJ2-7; 7 nucleotides match TRBD2. The CDR3 has 12 amino acids. Trimming removed 8 bases from V and 0 bases from J; junction bases left unmatched: 1. The V gene's germline CDR1 is SNHLY and CDR2 FYNNEI. CDR3: CASGGGSYEQYF. The CDR3 DNA sequence: TGTGCCAGCGGGGGGGGCTCCTACGAGCAGTACTTC.

The V and J genes are TRBV10-3 and TRBJ1-6; 7 nucleotides match TRBD1. CDR3 size: 14 residues. V shed 8 bases, J shed 7 bases, and the junction held 8 bases outside the gene matches. Germline assignment: CDR1 ENHRY and CDR2 SYGVKD. The CDR3 sequence: CAISLVQGNSPLHF. DNA of the CDR3: TGTGCCATCTCTCTTGTACAGGGGAATTCACCCCTCCACTTT.

The chain carries TRBV19 and TRBJ1-5, with D possibly TRBD1 on 6 matching bases. Trimming stripped 4 bases from V and 4 bases from J, with 11 bases between. Germline V gene sequence: CDR1 LNHDA, CDR2 SQIVND (reference sequence). The CDR3 is 14 residues long. The CDR3, as DNA: TGTGCCAGTAGTAACGACAGGCTTAATCAGCCCCAGCATTTT. It encodes CASSNDRLNQPQHF. Together with reference TRBV19 and TRBJ1-5, the CDR3 gives the full variable domain: DGGITQSPKYLFRKEGQNVTLSCEQNLNHDAMYWYRQDPGQGLRLIYYSQIVNDFQKGDIAEGYSVSREKKESFPLTVTSAQKNPTAFYLCASSNDRLNQPQHFGDGTRLSIL.

The chain uses TRBV6-5 and TRBJ2-1; 8 bases are shared with TRBD2. Germline V lookup: CDR1 MNHEY, CDR2 SVGAGI. This CDR3 has 14 amino acids. V trimming: 11 bases; J trimming: 1 base; junction bases outside the gene matches: 7. Written as DNA, the CDR3 is TGTGCCGCCGGACTAGCTCCATCCTACAATGAGCAGTTCTTC. Its protein is CAAGLAPSYNEQFF.

The CDR3 bases are TGTGCCAGCAGTTTAGCCTCTGGGGGCAGGAGGAACACTGAAGCTTTCTTT. This encodes CASSLASGGRRNTEAFF. The V and J genes are TRBV27 and TRBJ1-1; D may be TRBD1 (6 bases). Germline assignment: CDR1 MNHEY and CDR2 SMNVEV (reference sequence). V shed 2 bases and J shed 1 base, with 17 bases lying between them. This CDR3 has 17 residues.

The chain combines TRBV18 with TRBJ2-5, with D unresolved. The end of the DNA aligns better with TRBJ2-7, so the J call may be wrong. Germline V gene lookup returns CDR1 KGHSH and CDR2 LQKENI. The CDR3 is 13 residues long. The CDR3: CASSPQTSYEQYF. In DNA, the CDR3 is TGTGCCAGCTCACCACAGACTTCCTACGAGCAGTACTTC.

The chain couples TRBV11-3 to TRBJ2-1, with 10 bases matching TRBD1. The CDR3 runs 15 residues. The germline CDR1 and CDR2 sequences are SGHNT and YENEEA. V lost 4 bases and J lost 4; bases outside the gene matches: 4. In nucleotides, the CDR3 is TGTGCCAGCAGCTCAAGGACAGGGGGTTACAATGAGCAGTTCTTC. Its protein product is CASSSRTGGYNEQFF.

The chain carries TRBV9 and TRBJ1-6, with 8 nucleotides matching TRBD1. This CDR3 spans 15 amino acids. Trimming took 4 bases from V and 3 from J; bases not matched to a gene: 3. CDR1 is SGDLS and CDR2 is YYNGEE in the germline V gene. CDR3: CASSTGGNYNSPLHF. CDR3 nucleotide sequence: TGTGCCAGCAGCACAGGGGGAAACTATAATTCACCCCTCCACTTT. Filled out from reference TRBV9 and TRBJ1-6, the complete variable domain reads DSGVTQTPKHLITATGQRVTLRCSPRSGDLSVYWYQQSLDQGLQFLIQYYNGEERAKGNILERFSAQQFPDLHSELNLSSLELGDSALYFCASSTGGNYNSPLHFGNGTRLTVT.